This TCR beta chain was identified in a study of T cell responses to AZD1222 COVID-19 vaccine. Study in general: Second-dose recipients at about 4 or about 12 weeks were treated as one pooled group.

General observations from the study: Receipt of two AZD1222 doses was followed by a rise in Spike-specific TCR breadth and depth. AZD1222 recipients seropositive at baseline numbered only 5 to 7.

A remark on this clone: The antigen remains undetermined.

The table came from immunoSEQ multiplex PCR; TCRdb's copy has only in-frame clones and leaves some out. The sample shows some 55,000 clones, around nine tenths of them seen only once. The CDR3 length is 16 residues. Germline V gives CDR1 MNHEY, CDR2 SVGAGI. Trimming removed 4 bases from V and 3 bases from J; junction bases left unmatched: 11. The material was peripheral blood, obtained on day 0 of AZD1222 vaccination. This chain connects TRBV6-5 to TRBJ1-2, with 7 bases identical to TRBD1. The sequence derives from an adult in good health. The CDR3 loop is CASSSARQGADYGYTF. The CDR3 DNA follows: TGTGCCAGCAGTTCAGCCCGACAGGGCGCAGACTATGGCTACACCTTC.